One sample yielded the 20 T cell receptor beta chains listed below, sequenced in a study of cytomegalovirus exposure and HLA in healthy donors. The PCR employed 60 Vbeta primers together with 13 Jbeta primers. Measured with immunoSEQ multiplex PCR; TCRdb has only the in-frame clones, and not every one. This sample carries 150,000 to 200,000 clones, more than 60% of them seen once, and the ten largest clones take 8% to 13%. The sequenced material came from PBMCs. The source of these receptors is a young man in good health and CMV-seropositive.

CDR3 bases: TGTGCCAGCAGTGAAGCAGGACAGCTCCAAGAGACCCAGTACTTC. Protein: CASSEAGQLQETQYF. The chain uses TRBV6-1 and TRBJ2-5; a weak D match, TRBD1 (6 bases). The CDR3 loop spans 15 amino acids. V was shortened by 0 bases and J by 1 base, with 9 bases between the two germline ends. CDR1 is MNHNS, CDR2 SASEGT, per germline.

This CDR3 reads CASSLQKNTEAFF. CDR3 sequence (DNA): TGTGCCAGCAGCTTACAAAAGAACACTGAAGCTTTCTTT. The gene calls are TRBV7-3 and TRBJ1-1, with unresolved D. Deletions cut 2 bases from V and 1 base from J, with 5 bases between. Germline V gene data show CDR1 as SGHTA and CDR2 as FQGTGA. This CDR3 has 13 residues.

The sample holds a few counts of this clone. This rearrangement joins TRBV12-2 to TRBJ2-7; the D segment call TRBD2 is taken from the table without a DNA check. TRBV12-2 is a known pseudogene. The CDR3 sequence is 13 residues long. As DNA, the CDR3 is TGTGCAAGTCGGCCGACTCCTCGGAACGAGCAGTACTTC. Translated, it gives CASRPTPRNEQYF.

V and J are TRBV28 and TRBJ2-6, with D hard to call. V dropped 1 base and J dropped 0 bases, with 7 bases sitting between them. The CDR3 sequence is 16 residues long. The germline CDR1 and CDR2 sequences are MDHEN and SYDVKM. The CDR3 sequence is CASSLYSNSGANVLTF. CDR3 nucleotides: TGTGCCAGCAGTTTATACAGTAACTCTGGGGCCAACGTCCTGACTTTC.

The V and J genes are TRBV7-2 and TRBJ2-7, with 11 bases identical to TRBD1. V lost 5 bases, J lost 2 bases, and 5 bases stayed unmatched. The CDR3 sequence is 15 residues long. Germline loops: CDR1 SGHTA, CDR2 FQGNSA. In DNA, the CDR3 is TGTGCCAGCAGCAAGGGACAGGGGGAGACCTACGAGCAGTACTTC. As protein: CASSKGQGETYEQYF. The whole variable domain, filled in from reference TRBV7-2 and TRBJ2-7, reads GAGVSQSPSNKVTEKGKDVELRCDPISGHTALYWYRQSLGQGLEFLIYFQGNSAPDKSGLPSDRFSAERTGGSVSTLTIQRTQQEDSAVYLCASSKGQGETYEQYFGPGTRLTVT.

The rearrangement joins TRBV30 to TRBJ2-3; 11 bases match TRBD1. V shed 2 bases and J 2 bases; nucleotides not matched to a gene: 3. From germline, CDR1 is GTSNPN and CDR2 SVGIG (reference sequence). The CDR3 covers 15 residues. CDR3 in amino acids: CAWSTGQGATDTQYF. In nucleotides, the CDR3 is TGTGCCTGGAGTACCGGACAGGGGGCCACAGATACGCAGTATTTT.

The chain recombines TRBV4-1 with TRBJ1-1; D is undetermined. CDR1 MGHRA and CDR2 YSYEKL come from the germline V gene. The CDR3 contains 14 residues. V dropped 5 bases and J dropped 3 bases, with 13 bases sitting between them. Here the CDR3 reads CASSTSDGYTEAFF. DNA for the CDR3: TGCGCCAGCAGCACCTCAGACGGGTACACTGAAGCTTTCTTT.

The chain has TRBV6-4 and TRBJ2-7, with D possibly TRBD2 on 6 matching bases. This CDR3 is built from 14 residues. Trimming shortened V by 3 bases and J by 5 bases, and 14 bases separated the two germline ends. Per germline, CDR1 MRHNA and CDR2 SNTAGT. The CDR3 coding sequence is TGTGCCAGCAGTGAGACGGGAGCTCTGAACGAGCAGTACTTC. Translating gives CASSETGALNEQYF.

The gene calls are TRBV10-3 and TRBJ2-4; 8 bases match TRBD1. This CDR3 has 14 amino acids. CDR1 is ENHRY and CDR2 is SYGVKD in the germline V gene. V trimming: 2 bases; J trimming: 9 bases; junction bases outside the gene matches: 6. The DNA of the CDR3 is TGTGCCATCAGTGAGGCGGCAGGGGGCCTCATTCAGTACTTC. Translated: CAISEAAGGLIQYF.

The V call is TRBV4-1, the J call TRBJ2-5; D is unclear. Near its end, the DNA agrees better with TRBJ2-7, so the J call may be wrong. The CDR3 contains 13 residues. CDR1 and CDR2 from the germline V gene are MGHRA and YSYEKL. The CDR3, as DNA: TGCGCCAGCAGCCAAGGACACCTCTACGAGCAGTACTTC. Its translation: CASSQGHLYEQYF.

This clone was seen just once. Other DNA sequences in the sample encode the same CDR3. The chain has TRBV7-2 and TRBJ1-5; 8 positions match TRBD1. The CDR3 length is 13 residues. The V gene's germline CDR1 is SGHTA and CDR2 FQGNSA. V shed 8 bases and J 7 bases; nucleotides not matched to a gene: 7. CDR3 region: CASSGTGIQPQHF. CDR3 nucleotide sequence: TGTGCCAGCTCCGGGACAGGAATACAGCCCCAGCATTTT. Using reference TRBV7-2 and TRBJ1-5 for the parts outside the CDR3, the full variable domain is GAGVSQSPSNKVTEKGKDVELRCDPISGHTALYWYRQSLGQGLEFLIYFQGNSAPDKSGLPSDRFSAERTGGSVSTLTIQRTQQEDSAVYLCASSGTGIQPQHFGDGTRLSIL.

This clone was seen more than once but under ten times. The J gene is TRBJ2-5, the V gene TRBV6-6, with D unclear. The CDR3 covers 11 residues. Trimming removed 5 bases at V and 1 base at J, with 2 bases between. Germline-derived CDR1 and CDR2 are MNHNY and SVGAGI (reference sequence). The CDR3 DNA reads TGTGCCAGCAGTCGCCAAGAGACCCAGTACTTC. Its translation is CASSRQETQYF.

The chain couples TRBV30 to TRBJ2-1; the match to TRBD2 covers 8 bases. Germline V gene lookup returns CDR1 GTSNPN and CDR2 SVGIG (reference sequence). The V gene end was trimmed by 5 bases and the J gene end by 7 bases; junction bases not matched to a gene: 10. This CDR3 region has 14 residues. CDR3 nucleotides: TGTGCCTGGGAGATGGGACTAGGTGGAAATGAGCAGTTCTTC. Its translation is CAWEMGLGGNEQFF.

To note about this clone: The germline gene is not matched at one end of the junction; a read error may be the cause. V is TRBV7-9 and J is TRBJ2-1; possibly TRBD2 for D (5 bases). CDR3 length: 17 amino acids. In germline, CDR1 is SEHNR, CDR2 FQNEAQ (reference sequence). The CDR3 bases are TGTTCCAGCATAGGATTTATAGCGTCCAATACCTACAATGAGCAGTTCTTC. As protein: CSSIGFIASNTYNEQFF.

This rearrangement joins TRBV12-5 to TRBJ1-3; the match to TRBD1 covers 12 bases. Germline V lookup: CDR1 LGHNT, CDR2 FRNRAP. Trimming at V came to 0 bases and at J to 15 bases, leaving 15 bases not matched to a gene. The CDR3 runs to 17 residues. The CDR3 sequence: CASGLVLSGQGAIFGYF. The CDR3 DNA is TGTGCTAGTGGTTTGGTACTTTCGGGACAGGGGGCAATCTTTGGATATTTT.

The CDR3 coding sequence is TGTGCCAGTAGTCCAATGGACAGGGGGAGAACTGAAGCTTTCTTT. Its translation: CASSPMDRGRTEAFF. The genes are TRBV19 and TRBJ1-1, with 10 bases aligning to TRBD1. CDR1 is LNHDA, CDR2 SQIVND, per germline (reference sequence). The CDR3 contains 15 residues. V lost 5 bases, J lost 5 bases, and 8 bases stayed unmatched.

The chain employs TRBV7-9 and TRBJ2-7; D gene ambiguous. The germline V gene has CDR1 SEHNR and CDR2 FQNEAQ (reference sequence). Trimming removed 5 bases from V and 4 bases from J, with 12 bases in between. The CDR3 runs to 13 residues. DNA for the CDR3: TGTGCCAGCAGCCCTCCGTCACATTACGAGCAGTACTTC. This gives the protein CASSPPSHYEQYF.

The CDR3: CASSPGGRDQETQYF. CDR3 coding DNA: TGTGCCAGCAGCCCAGGGGGGCGGGACCAAGAGACCCAGTACTTC. The V and J genes are TRBV7-9 and TRBJ2-5; tentative D call: TRBD1 (7 bases). The CDR3 extends over 15 amino acids. The germline V and J ends were trimmed by 5 bases and 0 bases, with 13 bases remaining between them. CDR1 SEHNR and CDR2 FQNEAQ come from the germline V gene (reference sequence).

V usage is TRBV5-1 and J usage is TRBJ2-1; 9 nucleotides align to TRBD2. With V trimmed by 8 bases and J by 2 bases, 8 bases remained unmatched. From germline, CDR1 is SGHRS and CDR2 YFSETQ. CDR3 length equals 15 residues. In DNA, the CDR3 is TGCGCCAGTAAGCGGGAGGACCAAACCTACAATGAGCAGTTCTTC. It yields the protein CASKREDQTYNEQFF.

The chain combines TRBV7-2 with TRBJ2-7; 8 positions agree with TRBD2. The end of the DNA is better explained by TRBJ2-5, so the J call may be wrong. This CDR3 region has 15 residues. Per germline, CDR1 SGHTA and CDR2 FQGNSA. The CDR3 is CASAPVAGRGETQYF. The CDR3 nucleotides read TGTGCCAGCGCCCCGGTAGCGGGGAGGGGGGAGACCCAGTACTTC.